This T cell receptor beta chain was sequenced for a study of T-cell reconstitution after alpha-beta-depleted transplantation in children. Unique molecular identifiers were incorporated during preparation of the TCRbeta library. Each CDR3 protein is one row after TCRdb ran MiXCR on the PCR reads. The data hold some 640,000 distinct CDR3 sequences, with roughly 15% observed a single time. Germline values: CDR1 SGHRS, CDR2 YFSETQ. V lost 0 bases, J lost 5 bases, and 6 bases stayed unmatched. There are 15 residues in the CDR3. The chain is built from TRBV5-1 and TRBJ2-3; 7 bases align to TRBD1. Sequencing used PBMCs from the stem cell graft donor, obtained from the stem cell graft. The TCR sequence derives from a human donor who donated a stem cell graft to a child with acute myeloid leukemia. CDR3 protein: CASSLGTGVEDTQYF. The DNA of the CDR3 is TGCGCCAGCAGCTTGGGAACAGGGGTTGAAGATACGCAGTATTTT.